Each of the 2 T cell receptor beta chains below was sequenced from the same sample in a study of technical replicates of blood from a handful of donors. Assay: immunoSEQ multiplex PCR; the TCRdb copy retains only in-frame clones and omits some. The sample yields 60,000 to 75,000 clones, 95% to 97% seen once. The sample taken for sequencing was T cells isolated from PBMCs. All receptors come from a human donor in good health.

The sample holds a few counts of this clone. The chain is built from TRBV7-2 and TRBJ2-5; a weak D match, TRBD1 (5 bases). Trimming left V 4 bases short and J 1 base short, with 13 bases between. The V gene's germline CDR1 is SGHTA and CDR2 FQGNSA. The CDR3 consists of 15 residues. The DNA of the CDR3 is TGTGCCAGCAGCTCCCAGGGCCGGCTCCAAGAGACCCAGTACTTC. Its protein is CASSSQGRLQETQYF. The complete variable domain, with remaining parts taken from reference TRBV7-2 and TRBJ2-5, reads GAGVSQSPSNKVTEKGKDVELRCDPISGHTALYWYRQSLGQGLEFLIYFQGNSAPDKSGLPSDRFSAERTGGSVSTLTIQRTQQEDSAVYLCASSSQGRLQETQYFGPGTRLLVL.

The chain couples TRBV7-2 to TRBJ2-3, with 7 bases lining up with TRBD2. With 5 bases clipped from V and 6 bases from J, the junction kept 14 bases outside the gene matches. The germline V gene encodes CDR1 SGHTA and CDR2 FQGNSA. The CDR3 runs 16 residues. CDR3 sequence (DNA): TGTGCCAGCAGCAACAATTTGCGGGAGAGAGGGGATACGCAGTATTTT. Protein: CASSNNLRERGDTQYF. Together with reference TRBV7-2 and TRBJ2-3, the CDR3 gives the full variable domain: GAGVSQSPSNKVTEKGKDVELRCDPISGHTALYWYRQSLGQGLEFLIYFQGNSAPDKSGLPSDRFSAERTGGSVSTLTIQRTQQEDSAVYLCASSNNLRERGDTQYFGPGTRLTVL.